This T cell receptor (beta chain) was profiled in a study of cytomegalovirus exposure and HLA in healthy donors (dated by TCRdb to 2016 to 2017). For the study in its entirety: According to an earlier analysis of around 600 of the donors, about 179 million T cells yielded 117 million unique TCR beta sequences and roughly 280 Gb of sequence data. Rather than using new phenotypic data, the later analysis identified candidate immune exposures from TCR beta sequences and from how often those sequences occurred across donors. HLA typing included class I and class II loci at four-digit resolution. To predict cytomegalovirus infection status, the study combined high-throughput TCR immunosequencing, statistical association of individual TCRs with disease status, and machine learning. About five DR-DQ haplotypes were handled as single units for association and clustering, since linkage in the cohort was strong. Among about 370 genotyped donors of the cohort, an average of approximately 240,000 unique TCR beta nucleotide sequences was sequenced per donor, of which about 20% were non-productive. The study aimed to test whether signatures of past pathogen exposure could be identified by cataloging public T cell receptors. Of the approximately 400 genotyped donors, 65% to 90% fell in the genetic ancestry cluster associated with self-reported Caucasian donors. An earlier analysis of 587 of the donors used high-throughput TCR beta sequencing to judge whether each TCR beta V gene segment behaved as functional or pseudogenic. Alongside the repertoire data, information on donor age, sex, ethnicity and CMV serostatus was compiled. All discovery cohort repertoires had been generated on a single sequencing platform. Typing coverage varied by locus: about 629-630 donors for A, B, C, DRB1 and DQB1; 500 to 550 for DQA1; 600 to 610 for DPA1; roughly 450 for DPB1. The study profiled the T cell repertoires of fewer than 850 subjects by immunosequencing and related them to cytomegalovirus serostatus. A later genetic analysis used genome-wide SNP genotypes for 398 of the 666 donors, treating that subset as a discovery cohort. A later analysis re-analyzed previously published TCR beta repertoires from hundreds of donors and added high-resolution HLA genotyping to study TCR occurrence patterns. An early release covering around 630 HLA-typed donors comprised roughly 300 gigabases of sequencing data and tens of millions of unique TCR sequences. In addition to the first cohort of roughly 670 subjects, a separate validation cohort of 120 different subjects was used. The paper's findings and limits, for the study overall: CMV serostatus was the only immune exposure information available for the cohort. Some IMGT-functional V segments, including TRBV6-2 and TRBV6-3, could not be told apart with the 87-base-pair reads, so those segments were excluded. Compared with the roughly 670-donor mean, donors in an Asian-associated ancestry cluster had fewer N-insertions in productive TCRs, according to a later genetic analysis. When HLA alleles, especially DR and DQ, strongly co-occurred, attributing TCR associations to individual alleles was difficult. At a false discovery rate of 0.05, a later analysis linked 16,951 TCR beta sequences to specific HLA alleles. While some public TCRs were present in many individuals, most TCR sequences turned up only very rarely across donors. The sequencing pipeline was judged likely to have produced a cluster of highly shared sequence variants as a technical artifact. The study gave a list of some 150 TCR beta chains associated with cytomegalovirus. According to a later analysis, most CMV-associated TCR beta chains appeared to be HLA-restricted, and the HLA associations seemed to be driven largely by CMV exposure. An association between a missense DCLRE1C variant and V-gene and J-gene trimming of TCR beta chains was found in a later genetic analysis and replicated in an independent cohort. In a later analysis, HLA-associated TCR beta chains showed more clonal expansion and lower generation probabilities than non-associated chains that were equally common. In a later analysis, several top co-occurrence clusters were reported to appear linked to parvovirus B19, influenza, CMV and Epstein-Barr virus. The presence/absence analyses assumed that sequencing depth was roughly uniform across donors, and that assumption may not be true. An earlier analysis of 587 of the donors showed that most TCR beta V segments appeared in productive rearrangements either about 87% or about 30% of the time, which broadly matched IMGT annotations. In vitro tests confirmed that three of the cytomegalovirus-associated TCR beta chains recognize cytomegalovirus antigens. Because HLA typing was unavailable for some donors at each locus, only the typed subset was used in association tests. A further reported finding was that TCR beta sequences accurately predicted the HLA-A and HLA-B alleles for most subjects in the first cohort. Cytomegalovirus status was reported to be diagnosed by the classifier with high specificity and sensitivity in both the original and validation cohorts. The cohort was sequenced for TCR beta chains only, and without alpha or paired-chain data the features that could be detected were limited. In a later analysis, the rate of TCR association differed among HLA loci, with DRB1 alleles having the most associated TCRs and HLA-C alleles having the fewest. Because counts were too low, some 17 rarely observed V segments, including chromosome 9 orphons, were excluded from the earlier analysis of 500 to 700 of the donors. Correlated functional status among segregating V segments might reflect linkage disequilibrium, but an unknown experimental factor could not be ruled out. According to the authors, the approach could potentially be generalized to other disease states and immunological phenotypes.

Regarding this clone: There is no known antigen for this receptor. No base-level quality is on record; no much larger clone is a single base apart.

Cut back by 2 bases and 6 bases, the V and J ends lie 9 bases apart. The germline V gene sets CDR1 to MNHEY and CDR2 to SVGAGI. Counted from cysteine to phenylalanine, this CDR3 has 13 amino acids. The DNA shown is the 39-base CDR3, in frame from base 1. The cohort consisted of 666 healthy bone marrow donors. All cohort members were sampled while nominally healthy, although unrecorded immune exposures were likely present. The donor was CMV seropositive and was included in the group of 300 or so seropositive cohort members. A peripheral blood sample was collected from each donor, and TCR beta sequencing was performed on peripheral blood mononuclear cells. Genomic DNA extraction from the blood cell samples was performed with the Qiagen DNeasy Blood Extraction Kit. Libraries were made using the immunoSEQ multiplex PCR assay. For the multiplex PCR, a mixture combining 60 forward primers for TCR Vbeta segments and 13 reverse primers for TCR Jbeta segments was used. A multiplex PCR assay on genomic DNA amplified the CDR3 region of rearranged TCR beta genes. Amplified TCR beta libraries were sequenced as 87-base-pair reads on the Illumina HiSeq System. In the original analysis: In a later analysis, some 80 million unique TCR beta chains were counted across the 500 to 700 repertoires, and around 10 million of these chains were shared by at least two donors. A nearest-neighbor algorithm error-corrected the raw reads and collapsed the reads into unique sequences, merging closely related sequences to remove PCR and sequencing errors. CDR3 sequences were aligned to IMGT reference sequences to assign V, D and J gene segments. For a sequence to be retained, a match of at least six nucleotides was required to both a V gene segment and a J gene segment. A rearrangement was called productive if the CDR3 had no stop codons and remained in frame with V and J, and every other rearrangement was called non-productive. CDR3 was defined by IMGT convention, running from the second conserved V-encoded cysteine to the conserved J-encoded phenylalanine. In an earlier analysis of around 570 of the donors, sequences lacking an unambiguous match to a single V gene segment were excluded. An earlier analysis of around 600 of the donors classified V segments as functional when productive rearrangements were above 56.7% and as segregating when the standard deviation between donors was above 5%. A statistical classification framework was built to diagnose cytomegalovirus status from the catalog of TCR beta chain sequences. In a later analysis, V and J genes were assigned by comparing TCR nucleotide sequences against IMGT/GENE-DB human TR gene sequences. In a later analysis, CDR3 sequences and most-parsimonious VDJ recombination scenarios were assigned using the TCRdist pipeline. In a later analysis, every TCR beta chain was defined by the combination of its CDR3 amino acid sequence and its V-gene family, and reads without a unique V-gene family were dropped. In a later analysis, 450 to 600 highly shared, low-generation-probability nucleotide sequences were removed to address suspected cross-contamination and a sequencing artifact. A later analysis calculated a clonal expansion index for each public chain from normalized within-repertoire ranks of inferred template counts. In a later analysis, generation probabilities were computed with a VDJ recombination model fitted to out-of-frame rearrangements, and the resulting probabilities were checked against IGoR. A later analysis scored TCR-TCR, TCR-HLA and TCR-CMV co-occurrence with hypergeometric tests, applying a repertoire-size bias correction to TCR pairs. In a later analysis, false discovery rates were estimated by permuting HLA or CMV assignments 20 times. In a later analysis, co-occurring TCRs were grouped with DBSCAN, and TCRdist sequence similarity was added when clustering was performed within HLA-allele-positive subsets. Repertoires with fewer than 30,000 or more than 120,000 public chains, plus five repertoires with anomalous nucleotide sharing, were excluded from co-occurrence clustering. Not all clones reach the TCRdb copy of this immuneACCESS table, which keeps in-frame sequences only. Checked studies attribute under half of the gap to unresolved V genes and leave the rest unexplained. The DNA was the basis for D and trimming; V, J and clone size are from that table. A total of about 110,000 clones appear in this sample, about 68% of them only once. The top ten hold more than 3.5% of the sample.

Sequencing used PBMCs. This TCR came from a woman aged 40 to 55 in good health and CMV-seropositive. Recombination connected TRBV6-5 to TRBJ2-3; the D gene is possibly TRBD1, with 5 bases matching. The base sequence is TGTGCCAGCAGTTACGATAGGGGCGATACGCAGTATTTT. Its protein is CASSYDRGDTQYF.